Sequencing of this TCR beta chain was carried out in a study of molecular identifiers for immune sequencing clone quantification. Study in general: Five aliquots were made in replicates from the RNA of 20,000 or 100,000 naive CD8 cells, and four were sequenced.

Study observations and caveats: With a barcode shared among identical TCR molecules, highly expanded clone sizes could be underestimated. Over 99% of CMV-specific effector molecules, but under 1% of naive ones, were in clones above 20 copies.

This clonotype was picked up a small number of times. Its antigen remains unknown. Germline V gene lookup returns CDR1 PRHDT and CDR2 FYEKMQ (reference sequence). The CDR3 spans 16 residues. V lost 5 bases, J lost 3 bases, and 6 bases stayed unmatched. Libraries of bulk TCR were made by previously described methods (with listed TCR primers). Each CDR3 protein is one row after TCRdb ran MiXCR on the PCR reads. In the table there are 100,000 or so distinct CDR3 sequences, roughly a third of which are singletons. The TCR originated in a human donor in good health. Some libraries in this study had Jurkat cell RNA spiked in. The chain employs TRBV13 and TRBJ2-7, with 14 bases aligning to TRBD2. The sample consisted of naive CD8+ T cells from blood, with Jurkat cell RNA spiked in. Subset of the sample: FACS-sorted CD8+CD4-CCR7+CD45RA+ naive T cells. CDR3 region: CASSPGLAGVGYEQYF. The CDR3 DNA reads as TGTGCCAGCAGCCCGGGACTAGCGGGAGTAGGCTACGAGCAGTACTTC.